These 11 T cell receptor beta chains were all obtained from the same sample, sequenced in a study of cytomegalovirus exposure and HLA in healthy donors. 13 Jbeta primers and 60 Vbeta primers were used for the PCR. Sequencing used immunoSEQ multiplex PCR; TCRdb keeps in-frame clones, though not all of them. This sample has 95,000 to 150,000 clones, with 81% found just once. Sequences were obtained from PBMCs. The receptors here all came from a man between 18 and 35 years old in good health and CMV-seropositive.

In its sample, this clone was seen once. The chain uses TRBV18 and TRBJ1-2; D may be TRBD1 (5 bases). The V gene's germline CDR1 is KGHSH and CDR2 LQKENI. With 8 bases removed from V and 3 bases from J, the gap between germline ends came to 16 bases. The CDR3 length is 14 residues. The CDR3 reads CASSRAGKDYGYTF. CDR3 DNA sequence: TGTGCCAGCAGCAGGGCGGGAAAAGACTATGGCTACACCTTC.

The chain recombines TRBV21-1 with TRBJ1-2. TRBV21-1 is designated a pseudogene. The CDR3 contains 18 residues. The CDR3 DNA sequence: TGTGCCAGCAGCCCTGACCAAGCGGTCCTCCCGCGGGACTATGGCTACACCTTC. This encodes CASSPDQAVLPRDYGYTF.

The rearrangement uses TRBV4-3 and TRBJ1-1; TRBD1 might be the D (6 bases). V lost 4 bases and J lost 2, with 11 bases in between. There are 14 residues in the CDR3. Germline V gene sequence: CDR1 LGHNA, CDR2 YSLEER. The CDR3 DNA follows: TGCGCCAGCAGCCGAGGACAGACAAACACTGAAGCTTTCTTT. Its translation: CASSRGQTNTEAFF.

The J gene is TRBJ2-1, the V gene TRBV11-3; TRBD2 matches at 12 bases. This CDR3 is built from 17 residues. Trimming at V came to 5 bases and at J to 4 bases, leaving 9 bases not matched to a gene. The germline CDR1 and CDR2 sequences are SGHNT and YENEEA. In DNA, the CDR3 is TGTGCCAGCAGCGGTCGGACTAGCGGGGACCCTTACAATGAGCAGTTCTTC. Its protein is CASSGRTSGDPYNEQFF.

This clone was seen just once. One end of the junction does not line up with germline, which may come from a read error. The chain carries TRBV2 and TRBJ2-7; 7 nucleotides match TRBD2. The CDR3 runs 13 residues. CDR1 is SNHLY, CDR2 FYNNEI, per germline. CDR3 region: CASSEGAGVVRNF. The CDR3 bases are TGTGCCAGCAGTGAAGGGGCGGGAGTAGTAAGGAACTTC.

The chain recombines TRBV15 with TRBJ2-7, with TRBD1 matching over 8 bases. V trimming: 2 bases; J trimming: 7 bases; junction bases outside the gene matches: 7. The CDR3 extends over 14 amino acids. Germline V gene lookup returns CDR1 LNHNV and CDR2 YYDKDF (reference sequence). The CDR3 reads CATSRKRTGSEQYF. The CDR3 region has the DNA TGTGCCACCAGCAGAAAAAGGACAGGGTCAGAGCAGTACTTC.

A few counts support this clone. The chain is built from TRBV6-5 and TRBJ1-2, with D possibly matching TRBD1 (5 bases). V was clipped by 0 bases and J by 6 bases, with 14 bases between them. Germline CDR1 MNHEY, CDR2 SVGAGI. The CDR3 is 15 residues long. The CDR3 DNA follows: TGTGCCAGCAGTTACTCGAATTGGGGACTGGATGGCTACACCTTC. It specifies CASSYSNWGLDGYTF.

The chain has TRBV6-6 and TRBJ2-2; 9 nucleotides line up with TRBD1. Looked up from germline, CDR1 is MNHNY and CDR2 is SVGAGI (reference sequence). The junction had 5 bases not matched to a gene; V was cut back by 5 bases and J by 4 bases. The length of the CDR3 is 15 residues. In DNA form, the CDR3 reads TGTGCCAGCAGTACGCAGACAGGGGGCACCGGGGAGCTGTTTTTT. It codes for CASSTQTGGTGELFF.

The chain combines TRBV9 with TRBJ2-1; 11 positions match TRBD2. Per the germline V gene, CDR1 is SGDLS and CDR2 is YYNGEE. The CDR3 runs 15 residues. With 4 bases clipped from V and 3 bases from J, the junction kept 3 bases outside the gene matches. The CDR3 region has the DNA TGTGCCAGCAGCCGGGGACTAGCGGACTACAATGAGCAGTTCTTC. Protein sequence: CASSRGLADYNEQFF.

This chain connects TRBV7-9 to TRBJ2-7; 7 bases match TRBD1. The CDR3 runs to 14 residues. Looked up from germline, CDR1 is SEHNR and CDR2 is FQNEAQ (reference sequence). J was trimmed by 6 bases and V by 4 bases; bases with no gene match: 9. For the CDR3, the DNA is TGTGCCAGCAGCTCTGGACAGGTCCGCGGCGAGCAGTACTTC. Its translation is CASSSGQVRGEQYF.

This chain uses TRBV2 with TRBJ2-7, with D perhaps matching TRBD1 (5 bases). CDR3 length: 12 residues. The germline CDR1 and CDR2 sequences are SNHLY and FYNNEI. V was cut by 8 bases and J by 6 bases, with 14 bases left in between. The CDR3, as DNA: TGTGCCAGCGACCAAGGCAGGGTCGAGCAGTACTTC. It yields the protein CASDQGRVEQYF.